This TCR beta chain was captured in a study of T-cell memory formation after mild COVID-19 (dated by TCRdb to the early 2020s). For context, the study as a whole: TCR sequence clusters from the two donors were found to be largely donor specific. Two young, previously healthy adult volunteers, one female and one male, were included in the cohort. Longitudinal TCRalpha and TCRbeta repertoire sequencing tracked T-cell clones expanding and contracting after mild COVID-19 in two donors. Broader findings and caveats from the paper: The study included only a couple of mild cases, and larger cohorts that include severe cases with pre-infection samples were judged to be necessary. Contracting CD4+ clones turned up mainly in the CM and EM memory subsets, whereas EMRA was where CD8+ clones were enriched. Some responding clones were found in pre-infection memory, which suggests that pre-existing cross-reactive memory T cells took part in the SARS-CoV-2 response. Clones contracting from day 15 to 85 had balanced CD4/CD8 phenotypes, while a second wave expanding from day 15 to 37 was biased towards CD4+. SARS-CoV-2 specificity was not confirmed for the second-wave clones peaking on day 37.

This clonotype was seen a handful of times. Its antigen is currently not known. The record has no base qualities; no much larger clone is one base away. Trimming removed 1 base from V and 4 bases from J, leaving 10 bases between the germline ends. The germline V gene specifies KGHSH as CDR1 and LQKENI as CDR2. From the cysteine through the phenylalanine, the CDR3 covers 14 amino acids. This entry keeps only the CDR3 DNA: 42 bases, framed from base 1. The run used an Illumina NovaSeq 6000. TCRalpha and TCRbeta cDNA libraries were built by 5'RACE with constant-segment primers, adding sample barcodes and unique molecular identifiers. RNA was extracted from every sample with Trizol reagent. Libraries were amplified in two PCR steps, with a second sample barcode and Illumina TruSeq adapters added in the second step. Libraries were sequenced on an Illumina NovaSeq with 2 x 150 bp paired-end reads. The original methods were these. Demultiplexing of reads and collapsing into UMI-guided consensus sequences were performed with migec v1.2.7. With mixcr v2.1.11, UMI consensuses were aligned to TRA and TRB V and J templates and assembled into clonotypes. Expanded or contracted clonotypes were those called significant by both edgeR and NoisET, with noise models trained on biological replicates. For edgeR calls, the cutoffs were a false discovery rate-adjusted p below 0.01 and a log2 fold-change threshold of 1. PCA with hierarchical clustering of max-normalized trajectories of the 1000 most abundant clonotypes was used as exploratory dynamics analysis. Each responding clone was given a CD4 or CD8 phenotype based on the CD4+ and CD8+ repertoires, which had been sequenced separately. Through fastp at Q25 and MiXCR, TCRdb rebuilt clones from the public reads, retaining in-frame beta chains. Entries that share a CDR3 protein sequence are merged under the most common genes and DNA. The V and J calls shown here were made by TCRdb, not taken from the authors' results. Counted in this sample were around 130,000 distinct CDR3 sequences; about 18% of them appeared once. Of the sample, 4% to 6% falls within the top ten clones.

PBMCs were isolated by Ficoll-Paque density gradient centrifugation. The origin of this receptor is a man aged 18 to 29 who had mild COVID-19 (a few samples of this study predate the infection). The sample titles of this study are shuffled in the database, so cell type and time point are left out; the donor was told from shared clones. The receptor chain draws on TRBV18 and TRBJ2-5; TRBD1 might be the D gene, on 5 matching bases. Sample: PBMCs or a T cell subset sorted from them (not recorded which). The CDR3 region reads CASSPQGLGETQYF. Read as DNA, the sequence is TGTGCCAGCTCACCACAGGGGCTAGGAGAGACCCAGTACTTC.